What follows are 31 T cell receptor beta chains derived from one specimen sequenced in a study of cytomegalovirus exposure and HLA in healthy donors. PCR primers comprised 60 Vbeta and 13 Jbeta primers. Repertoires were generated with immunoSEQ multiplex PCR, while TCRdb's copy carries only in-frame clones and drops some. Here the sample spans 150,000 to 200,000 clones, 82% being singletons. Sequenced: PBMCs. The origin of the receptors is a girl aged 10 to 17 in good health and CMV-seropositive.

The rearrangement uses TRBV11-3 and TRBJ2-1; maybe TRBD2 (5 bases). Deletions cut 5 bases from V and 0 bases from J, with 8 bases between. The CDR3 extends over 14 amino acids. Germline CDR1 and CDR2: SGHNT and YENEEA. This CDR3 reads CASSPRASYNEQFF. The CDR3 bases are TGTGCCAGCAGCCCGAGGGCCTCCTACAATGAGCAGTTCTTC. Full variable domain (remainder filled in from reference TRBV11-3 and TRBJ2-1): EAGVVQSPRYKIIEKKQPVAFWCNPISGHNTLYWYLQNLGQGPELLIRYENEEAVDDSQLPKDRFSAERLKGVDSTLKIQPAELGDSAVYLCASSPRASYNEQFFGPGTRLTVL.

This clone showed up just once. The CDR3 loop reads CASSISTGSYEQYF. CDR3 bases: TGTGCCAGCAGCATTTCGACGGGTTCCTACGAGCAGTACTTC. This rearrangement joins TRBV7-2 to TRBJ2-7; D unclear. This CDR3 is 14 amino acids long. V gave up 5 bases and J gave up 1 base, with 12 bases separating them. Germline CDR1 SGHTA, CDR2 FQGNSA.

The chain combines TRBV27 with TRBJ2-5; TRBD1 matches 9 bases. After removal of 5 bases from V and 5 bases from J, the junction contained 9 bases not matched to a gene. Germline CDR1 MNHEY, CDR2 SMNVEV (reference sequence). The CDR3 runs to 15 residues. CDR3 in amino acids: CASSLRGQGQETQYF. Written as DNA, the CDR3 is TGTGCCAGCAGTCTCCGGGGACAGGGTCAGGAGACCCAGTACTTC.

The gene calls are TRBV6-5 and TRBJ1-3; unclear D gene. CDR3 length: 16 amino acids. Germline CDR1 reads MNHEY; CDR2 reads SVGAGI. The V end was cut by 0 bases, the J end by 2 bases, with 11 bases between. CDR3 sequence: CASSYSPGLPGNTIYF. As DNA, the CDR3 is TGTGCCAGCAGTTACTCGCCGGGGTTACCTGGAAACACCATATATTTT.

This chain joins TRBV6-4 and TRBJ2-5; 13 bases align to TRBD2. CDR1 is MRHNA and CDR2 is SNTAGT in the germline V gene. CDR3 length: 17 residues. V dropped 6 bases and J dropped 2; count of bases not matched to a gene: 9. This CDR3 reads CASRPGLAGRWQETQYF. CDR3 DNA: TGTGCCAGCAGGCCGGGACTAGCGGGACGGTGGCAAGAGACCCAGTACTTC.

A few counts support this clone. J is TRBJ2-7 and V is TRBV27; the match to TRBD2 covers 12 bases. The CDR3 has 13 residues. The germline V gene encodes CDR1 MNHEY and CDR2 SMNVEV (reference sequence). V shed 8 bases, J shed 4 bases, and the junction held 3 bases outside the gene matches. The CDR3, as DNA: TGTGCCAGCCGACTAGCGGGGGATTACGAGCAGTACTTC. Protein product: CASRLAGDYEQYF.

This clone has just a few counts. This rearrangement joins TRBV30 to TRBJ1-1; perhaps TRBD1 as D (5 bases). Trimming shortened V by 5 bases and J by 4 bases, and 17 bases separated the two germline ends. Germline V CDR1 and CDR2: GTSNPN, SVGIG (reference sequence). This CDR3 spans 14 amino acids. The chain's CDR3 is CAWGQGFGGTEAFF. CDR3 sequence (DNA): TGTGCCTGGGGCCAGGGTTTCGGGGGCACTGAAGCTTTCTTT. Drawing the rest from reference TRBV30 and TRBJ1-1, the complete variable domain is SQTIHQWPATLVQPVGSPLSLECTVEGTSNPNLYWYRQAAGRGLQLLFYSVGIGQISSEVPQNLSASRPQDRQFILSSKKLLLSDSGFYLCAWGQGFGGTEAFFGQGTRLTVV.

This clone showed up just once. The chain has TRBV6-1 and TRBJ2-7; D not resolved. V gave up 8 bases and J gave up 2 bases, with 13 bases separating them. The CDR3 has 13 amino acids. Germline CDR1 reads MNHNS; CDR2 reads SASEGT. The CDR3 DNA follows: TGTGCCAGCGGTCGCCTCGACACCTACGAGCAGTACTTC. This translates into CASGRLDTYEQYF.

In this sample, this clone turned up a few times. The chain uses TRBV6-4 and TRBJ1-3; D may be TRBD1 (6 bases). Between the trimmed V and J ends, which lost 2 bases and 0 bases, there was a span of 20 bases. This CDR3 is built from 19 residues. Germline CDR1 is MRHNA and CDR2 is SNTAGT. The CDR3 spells CASSDEIGVGQSSGNTIYF. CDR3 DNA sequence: TGTGCCAGCAGTGACGAGATAGGGGTAGGACAGAGCTCTGGAAACACCATATATTTT.

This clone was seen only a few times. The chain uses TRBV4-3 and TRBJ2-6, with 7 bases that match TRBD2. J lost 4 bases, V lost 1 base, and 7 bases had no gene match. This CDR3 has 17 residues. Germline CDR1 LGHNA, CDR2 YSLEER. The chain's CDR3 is CASSQGAGSSGANVLTF. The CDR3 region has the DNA TGCGCCAGCAGCCAAGGAGCGGGAAGCTCCGGGGCCAACGTCCTGACTTTC.

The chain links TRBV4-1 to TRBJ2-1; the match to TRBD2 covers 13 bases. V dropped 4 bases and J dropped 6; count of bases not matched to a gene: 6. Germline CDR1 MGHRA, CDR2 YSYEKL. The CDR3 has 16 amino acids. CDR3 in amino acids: CASSPRTSGSSNEQFF. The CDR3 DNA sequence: TGCGCCAGCAGCCCCAGGACTAGCGGGAGCAGCAATGAGCAGTTCTTC.

The chain's CDR3 is CASLLAGGTDTQYF. The CDR3 DNA reads TGTGCCAGCCTGCTAGCGGGGGGCACAGATACGCAGTATTTT. This rearrangement joins TRBV5-4 to TRBJ2-3; 10 bases are shared with TRBD2. The CDR3 covers 14 residues. Germline lookup yields CDR1 SGHNT and CDR2 YYREEE (reference sequence). Trimming removed 7 bases from V and 1 base from J; junction bases left unmatched: 3.

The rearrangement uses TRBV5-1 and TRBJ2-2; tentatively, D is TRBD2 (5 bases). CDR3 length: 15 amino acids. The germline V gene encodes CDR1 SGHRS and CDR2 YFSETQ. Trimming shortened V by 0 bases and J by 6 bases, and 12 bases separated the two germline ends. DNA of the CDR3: TGCGCCAGCAGCTTGGGGCTACTGGAGGCCGGGGAGCTGTTTTTT. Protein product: CASSLGLLEAGELFF.

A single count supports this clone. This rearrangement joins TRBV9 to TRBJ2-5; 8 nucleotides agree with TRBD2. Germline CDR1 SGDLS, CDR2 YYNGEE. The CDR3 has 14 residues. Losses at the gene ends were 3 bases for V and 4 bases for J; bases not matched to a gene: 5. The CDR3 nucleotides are TGTGCCAGCAGCGGAGGACTAGCCGGAGAGACCCAGTACTTC. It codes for CASSGGLAGETQYF.

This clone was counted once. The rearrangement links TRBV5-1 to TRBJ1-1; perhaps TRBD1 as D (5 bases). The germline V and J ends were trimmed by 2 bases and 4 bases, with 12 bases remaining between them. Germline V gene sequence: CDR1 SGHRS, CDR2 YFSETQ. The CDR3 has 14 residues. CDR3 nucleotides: TGCGCCAGCAGCTTTTCAGGGTGGAGCACTGAAGCTTTCTTT. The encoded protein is CASSFSGWSTEAFF. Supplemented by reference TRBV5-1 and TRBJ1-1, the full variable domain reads KAGVTQTPRYLIKTRGQQVTLSCSPISGHRSVSWYQQTPGQGLQFLFEYFSETQRNKGNFPGRFSGRQFSNSRSEMNVSTLELGDSALYLCASSFSGWSTEAFFGQGTRLTVV.

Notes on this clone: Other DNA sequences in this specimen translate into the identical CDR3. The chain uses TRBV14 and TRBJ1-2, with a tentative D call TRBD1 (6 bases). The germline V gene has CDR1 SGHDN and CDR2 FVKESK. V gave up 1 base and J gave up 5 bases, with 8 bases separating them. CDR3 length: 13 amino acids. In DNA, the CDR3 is TGTGCCAGCAGCCAAGGGCAGGGGTATGGCTACACCTTC. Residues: CASSQGQGYGYTF.

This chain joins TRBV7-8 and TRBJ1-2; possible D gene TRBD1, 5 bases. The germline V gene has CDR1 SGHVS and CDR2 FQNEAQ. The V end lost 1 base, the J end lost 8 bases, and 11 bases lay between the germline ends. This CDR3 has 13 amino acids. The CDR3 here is CASSLGGAGGYTF. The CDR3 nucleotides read TGTGCCAGCAGCTTAGGGGGCGCGGGAGGCTACACCTTC.

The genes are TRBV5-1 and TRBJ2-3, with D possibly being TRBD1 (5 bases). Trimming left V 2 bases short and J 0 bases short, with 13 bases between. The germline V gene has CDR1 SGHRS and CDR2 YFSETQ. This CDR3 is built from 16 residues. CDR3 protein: CASSFGKGSSTDTQYF. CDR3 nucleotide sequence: TGCGCCAGCAGCTTTGGAAAGGGGTCTAGCACAGATACGCAGTATTTT.

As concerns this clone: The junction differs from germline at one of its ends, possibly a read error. DNA for the CDR3: TGTGCCAGCAGCTTAGACTACCATGAGCAGTTCTTC. Its translation is CASSLDYHEQFF. The V and J genes are TRBV7-2 and TRBJ2-1; D is ambiguous. The CDR3 is made up of 12 amino acids. Germline V gene sequence: CDR1 SGHTA, CDR2 FQGNSA. Complete variable domain (other parts from reference TRBV7-2 and TRBJ2-1): GAGVSQSPSNKVTEKGKDVELRCDPISGHTALYWYRQSLGQGLEFLIYFQGNSAPDKSGLPSDRFSAERTGGSVSTLTIQRTQQEDSAVYLCASSLDYHEQFFGPGTRLTVL.

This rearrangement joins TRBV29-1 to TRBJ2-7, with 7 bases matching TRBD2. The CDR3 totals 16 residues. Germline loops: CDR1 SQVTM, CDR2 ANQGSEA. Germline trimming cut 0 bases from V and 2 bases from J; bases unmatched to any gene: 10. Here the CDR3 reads CSVEESYDAGAYEQYF. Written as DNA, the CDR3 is TGCAGCGTTGAAGAATCTTACGACGCGGGGGCCTACGAGCAGTACTTC.

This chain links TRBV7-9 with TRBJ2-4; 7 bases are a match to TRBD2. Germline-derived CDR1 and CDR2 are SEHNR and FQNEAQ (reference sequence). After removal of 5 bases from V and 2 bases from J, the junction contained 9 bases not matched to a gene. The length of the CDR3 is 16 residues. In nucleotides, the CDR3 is TGTGCCAGCAGCCGTACTAGCGTCGAGACCAAAAACATTCAGTACTTC. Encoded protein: CASSRTSVETKNIQYF.

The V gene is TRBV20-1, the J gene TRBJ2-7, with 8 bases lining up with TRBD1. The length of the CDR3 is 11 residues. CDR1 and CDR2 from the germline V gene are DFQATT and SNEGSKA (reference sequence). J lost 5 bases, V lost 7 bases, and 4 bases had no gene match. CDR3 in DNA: TGCAGTGGGCAGGGGGCGGACGAGCAGTACTTC. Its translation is CSGQGADEQYF.

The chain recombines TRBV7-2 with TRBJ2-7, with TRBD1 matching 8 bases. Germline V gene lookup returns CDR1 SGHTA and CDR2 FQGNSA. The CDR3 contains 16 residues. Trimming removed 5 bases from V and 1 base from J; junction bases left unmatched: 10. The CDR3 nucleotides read TGTGCCAGCAGCAAGATGGACAGGGTAACGTCCTACGAGCAGTACTTC. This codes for CASSKMDRVTSYEQYF.

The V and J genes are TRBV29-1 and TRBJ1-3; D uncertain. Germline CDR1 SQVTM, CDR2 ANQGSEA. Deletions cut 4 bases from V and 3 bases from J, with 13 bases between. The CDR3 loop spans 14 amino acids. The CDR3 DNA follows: TGCAGCGTTGGCCGAGGGTTAGATGGAAACACCATATATTTT. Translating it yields CSVGRGLDGNTIYF.

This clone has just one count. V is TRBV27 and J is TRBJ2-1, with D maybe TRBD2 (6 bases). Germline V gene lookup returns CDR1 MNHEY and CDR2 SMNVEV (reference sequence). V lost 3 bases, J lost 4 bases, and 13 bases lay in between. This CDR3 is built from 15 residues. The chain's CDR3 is CASSLGGALYNEQFF. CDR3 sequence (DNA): TGTGCCAGCAGTTTGGGGGGAGCGTTATACAATGAGCAGTTCTTC.

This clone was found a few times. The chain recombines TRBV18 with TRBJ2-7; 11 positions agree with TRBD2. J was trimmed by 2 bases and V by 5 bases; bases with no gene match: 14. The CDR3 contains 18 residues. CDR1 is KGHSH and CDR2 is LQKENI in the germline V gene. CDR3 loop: CASSLSPGLAASPYEQYF. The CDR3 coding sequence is TGTGCCAGCTCATTAAGTCCGGGACTAGCGGCAAGCCCCTACGAGCAGTACTTC.

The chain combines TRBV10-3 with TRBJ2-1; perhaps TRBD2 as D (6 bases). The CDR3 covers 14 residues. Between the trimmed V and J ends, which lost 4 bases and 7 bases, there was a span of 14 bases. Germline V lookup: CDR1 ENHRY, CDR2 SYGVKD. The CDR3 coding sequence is TGTGCCATCAGTGGTGGGGGGTCCGGGAATGAGCAGTTCTTC. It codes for CAISGGGSGNEQFF.

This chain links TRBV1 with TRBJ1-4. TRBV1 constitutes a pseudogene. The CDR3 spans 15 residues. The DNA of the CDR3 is TGCACCAGCAGAATAAGCGGGAATGGGAATGAAAAACTGTTTTTT. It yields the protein CTSRISGNGNEKLFF.

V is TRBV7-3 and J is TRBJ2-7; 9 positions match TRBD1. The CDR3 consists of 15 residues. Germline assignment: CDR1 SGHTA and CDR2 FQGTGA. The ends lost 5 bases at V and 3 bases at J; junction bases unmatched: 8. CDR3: CASSPTGTGHYEQYF. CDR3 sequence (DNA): TGTGCCAGCAGCCCGACCGGGACAGGGCACTACGAGCAGTACTTC.

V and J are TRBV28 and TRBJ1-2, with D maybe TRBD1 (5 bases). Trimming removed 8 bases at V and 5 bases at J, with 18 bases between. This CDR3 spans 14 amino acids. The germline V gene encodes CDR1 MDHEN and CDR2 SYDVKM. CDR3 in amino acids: CASSDSPTWYGYTF. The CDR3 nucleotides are TGTGCCAGCTCTGACAGCCCTACATGGTATGGCTACACCTTC.

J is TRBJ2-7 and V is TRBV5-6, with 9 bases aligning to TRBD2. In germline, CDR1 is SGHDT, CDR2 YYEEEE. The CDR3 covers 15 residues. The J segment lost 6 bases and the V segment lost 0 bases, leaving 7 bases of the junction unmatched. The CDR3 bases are TGTGCCAGCAGCTTGGTAGCGGGAGTATTTGCCGAGCAGTACTTC. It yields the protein CASSLVAGVFAEQYF.